This T cell receptor beta chain appears in the sequencing data of a study of CD8+CD57+ T cells in acquired aplastic anemia (dated by TCRdb to 2017 to 2018). Some background on the complete study: A mean of about 3.2 ug of DNA, ranging from about 0.17 to 30 ug, was extracted from sorted CD4+ and CD8+ cells. Mean read counts for healthy donor samples were around 10 million for CD4+ cells and roughly 12 million for CD8+ cells. General conclusions and limits of the study: About 30 CD8+ CDR3 sequences were found to be shared between patients and controls, but these sequences appeared to be highly expressed in patients and within the immunodominant clones of the patients. No significant difference in CD8+ Simpson's diversity was found between patients and healthy controls (P=0.060).

With respect to this clonotype: The target of this receptor is not known. No base quality values were provided; no much bigger clone lies one nucleotide off.

TCR repertoires of sorted CD4+ and CD8+ blood T cells from severe aplastic anemia patients and healthy subjects were deep-sequenced in the study. Ficoll-Paque density gradient centrifugation was used to isolate peripheral blood mononuclear cells. Before DNA extraction, CD4+ and CD8+ T cells were sorted with FACS or magnetic beads. Genomic DNA served as template for TCR beta VDJ combination and CDR3 sequence profiling. TCR repertoire sequencing was run on an Illumina HiSeq 2000. As for the original processing: TRBV/TRBJ rearrangement plots, CDR3 size and DJ length profiles, and Simpson's diversity index were used to evaluate the repertoires. The immunodominant clone was defined as the most abundant DNA sequence in deep sequencing data. CDR3 amino acid sequences were checked for sharing between subjects and were compared against published repertoires and the VDJdb database. TCRdb itself trimmed the public reads at Q25 with fastp, ran MiXCR and retained productive beta chains. Rows with one shared CDR3 protein collapse into an entry with the most common genes and DNA. TCRdb assigned the V and J calls; the authors' analysis was not used. The sample records 75,000 to 90,000 distinct CDR3 sequences, approximately 46% of which are singletons. The leading ten clones occupy approximately 62% of the sample.

V is trimmed back by 1 base and J by 7 bases, and the junction contains 6 bases that no gene match accounts for. The CDR3 covers 13 residues, taking in both the cysteine and the phenylalanine. The kept DNA is CDR3 alone, 39 bases in frame from the first base. Looking up the germline V gene (reference sequence) yields CDR1 DFQATT and CDR2 SNEGSKA. Sequenced material: sorted CD4+, CD8+, or CD8+CD57+ T cells (not recorded which) from PBMCs. This TCR was recovered from a human donor in good health, serving as a control. The V and J segments used are TRBV20-1 and TRBJ2-7, with 8 bases matching TRBD2. The nucleotides are TGCAGTGCTAGAGGCCGACTAGCGATTGAGCAGTACTTC. Translated, this is CSARGRLAIEQYF.